These 25 T cell receptor beta chains were all obtained from the same sample, sequenced in a study of T cells expressing NK-cell markers (dated by TCRdb to the early 2020s). The method was 5' RACE. The listed sequencing device is Illumina HiSeq 2000. One entry per CDR3 protein sequence results from the TCRdb reprocessing of the reads, with DNA left out. Per the sample table, the count is about 180,000 distinct CDR3 sequences. Jointly, the top ten make up less than 20% of the sample. Material: blood T cells: a sorted CD56 or NKG2C T cell subset, CD4+ or CD8+ T cells, or bulk PBMC T cells (not recorded which). The receptors originated from a woman aged 18-70 years in good health.

The chain employs TRBV20-1 and TRBJ2-1; TCRdb's D gene call, TRBD2, goes unchecked for lack of DNA. CDR1 is DFQATT and CDR2 is SNEGSKA in the germline V gene (reference sequence). The CDR3 loop spans 11 amino acids. CDR3 region: CSAGTSVEQFF.

The chain employs TRBV7-2 and TRBJ1-1; the D call of TRBD1 rests on TCRdb alone, since no DNA is present to check it. The CDR3 consists of 14 residues. In germline, CDR1 is SGHTA, CDR2 FQGNSA. CDR3 loop: CASSLSAGTHAAFF.

The chain links TRBV25-1 to TRBJ2-2; TCRdb returns TRBD1, unconfirmable since there is no DNA. There are 15 residues in the CDR3. Germline V gives CDR1 MGHDK, CDR2 SYGVNS. This CDR3 reads CASRRGTGHTGELFF.

This rearrangement joins TRBV20-1 to TRBJ2-7; checking the TCRdb D call of TRBD2 is not possible without DNA. The CDR3 has 14 amino acids. The germline gives CDR1 DFQATT, CDR2 SNEGSKA (reference sequence). CDR3 in amino acids: CSARDALRVGEQYF.

V gene TRBV20-1 combines with J gene TRBJ1-2; lacking DNA, the TRBD1 call made by TCRdb goes unchecked. The CDR3 length is 13 residues. Germline loops: CDR1 DFQATT, CDR2 SNEGSKA (reference sequence). Here the CDR3 reads CSASDRGYYGYTF.

The rearrangement links TRBV5-6 to TRBJ2-1; there is no DNA to check the TCRdb D call of TRBD1. The germline V gene encodes CDR1 SGHDT and CDR2 YYEEEE. The CDR3 is 15 residues long. CDR3: CASSEGGTGRVEQFF.

This sequence joins TRBV20-1 and TRBJ2-3; TCRdb selects TRBD1, and the lack of DNA leaves this call unchecked. Germline CDR1 is DFQATT and CDR2 is SNEGSKA (reference sequence). The CDR3 has 14 residues. CDR3 region: CSARDTLGADTQYF.

The chain links TRBV5-1 to TRBJ2-1; absent DNA, TCRdb's TRBD2 call cannot be checked. This CDR3 is built from 15 residues. The V gene's germline CDR1 is SGHRS and CDR2 YFSETQ. The CDR3 protein is CASSSLAGGQGEQFF.

The chain employs TRBV11-2 and TRBJ2-5; as DNA is missing, the TRBD2 call by TCRdb cannot be tested. This CDR3 spans 15 amino acids. CDR1 is SGHAT, CDR2 FQNNGV, per germline. CDR3 protein: CASSQALTSEKTQYF. Full variable domain (outside the CDR3, taken from reference TRBV11-2 and TRBJ2-5): EAGVAQSPRYKIIEKRQSVAFWCNPISGHATLYWYQQILGQGPKLLIQFQNNGVVDDSQLPKDRFSAERLKGVDSTLKIQPAKLEDSAVYLCASSQALTSEKTQYFGPGTRLLVL.

The chain combines TRBV29-1 with TRBJ2-1; the TCRdb D gene call, TRBD2, has no DNA to confirm it. CDR1 is SQVTM and CDR2 is ANQGSEA in the germline V gene. CDR3 length equals 13 residues. The CDR3 sequence: CSFRPSRYNEQFF.

The rearrangement links TRBV7-9 to TRBJ1-6; TCRdb reports TRBD1, a call that lacks DNA to check it against. The CDR3 spans 17 residues. CDR1 SEHNR and CDR2 FQNEAQ come from the germline V gene (reference sequence). CDR3 sequence reads: CASSLAGTGASNSPLHF.

CDR3 region: CSVESPKGVEIYEQYF. V gene TRBV29-1 combines with J gene TRBJ2-7; TCRdb's D gene call, TRBD2, goes unchecked for lack of DNA. CDR1 is SQVTM, CDR2 ANQGSEA, per germline. The CDR3 is 16 amino acids.

The V gene is TRBV12-3 or TRBV12-4, the J gene TRBJ1-1; TCRdb lists TRBD1, though no DNA is available to test this call. This CDR3 region has 14 residues. CDR3 sequence reads: CASSPGQGDTEAFF.

The chain combines TRBV18 with TRBJ2-1. Germline CDR1 KGHSH, CDR2 LQKENI. The CDR3 has 14 amino acids. This CDR3 reads CASSDRYYYNEQFF.

The V and J genes are TRBV5-6 and TRBJ2-1; TCRdb proposes TRBD1, but this gene call is untestable without DNA. This CDR3 has 16 residues. Germline lookup yields CDR1 SGHDT and CDR2 YYEEEE. The CDR3 loop reads CASRIRDRGQYDEQFF. Variable domain in full (rest from reference TRBV5-6 and TRBJ2-1): DAGVTQSPTHLIKTRGQQVTLRCSPKSGHDTVSWYQQALGQGPQFIFQYYEEEERQRGNFPDRFSGHQFPNYSSELNVNALLLGDSALYLCASRIRDRGQYDEQFFGPGTRLTVL.

The gene calls are TRBV3-1 and TRBJ2-1; the TCRdb call, TRBD2, lacks DNA for checking. Germline loops: CDR1 LGHDT, CDR2 YNNKEL (reference sequence). The CDR3 extends over 19 amino acids. CDR3 residues: CASSQGVGSGRGKRDEQFF.

The gene calls are TRBV12-3 or TRBV12-4 and TRBJ2-1; TCRdb indicates TRBD2, and absent DNA this call remains unverified. This CDR3 contains 15 residues. The CDR3: CASRMGLAGPNEQFF.

V usage is TRBV10-3 and J usage is TRBJ2-7; TCRdb indicates TRBD1, and absent DNA this call remains unverified. This CDR3 spans 15 amino acids. Germline lookup yields CDR1 ENHRY and CDR2 SYGVKD. Here the CDR3 reads CAISDRDRGVYEQYF.

The chain joins TRBV7-3 to TRBJ1-4; TCRdb's D gene call, TRBD1, goes unchecked for lack of DNA. Germline V gives CDR1 SGHTA, CDR2 FQGTGA. The CDR3 runs to 13 residues. The CDR3: CASSPGVGEKLFF.

The rearrangement uses TRBV3-1 and TRBJ1-1. CDR1 and CDR2 (germline): LGHDT, YNNKEL (reference sequence). The CDR3 totals 13 residues. The CDR3: CASSPYEGTEAFF.

This chain connects TRBV29-1 to TRBJ2-5. This CDR3 has 14 residues. The germline CDR1 and CDR2 sequences are SQVTM and ANQGSEA. This CDR3 reads CSVGGGTVQETQYF.

The chain has TRBV2 and TRBJ1-3. The CDR3 has 15 residues. Germline V lookup: CDR1 SNHLY, CDR2 FYNNEI. The CDR3: CASSDIDSSGNTIYF.

V is TRBV12-3 or TRBV12-4 and J is TRBJ1-1. CDR3 length: 11 residues. The CDR3 loop reads CASRVDTEAFF.

The chain carries TRBV12-3 or TRBV12-4 and TRBJ2-2; TCRdb's assignment of TRBD2 cannot be checked, as there is no DNA. There are 16 residues in the CDR3. CDR3 region: CASSPGTYIGTGELFF.

The chain has TRBV20-1 and TRBJ2-7. The CDR3 sequence is 12 residues long. Looked up from germline, CDR1 is DFQATT and CDR2 is SNEGSKA (reference sequence). The CDR3 sequence is CSARRPSYEQYF.